The 20 T cell receptor beta chains reported below all come from one sample, sequenced in a study of cytomegalovirus exposure and HLA in healthy donors. 60 Vbeta and 13 Jbeta primers were used in PCR. The repertoire was sequenced with immunoSEQ multiplex PCR; TCRdb's copy has only in-frame clones and lacks some. The sample contains about 78,000 clones, 72% of which appear only once. The specimen was PBMCs. The source of these receptors is a woman aged 40 to 55 in good health and CMV-seropositive.

The chain links TRBV11-2 to TRBJ2-7, with TRBD1 as a possible D gene (7 bases). This CDR3 region has 15 residues. V was trimmed by 6 bases and J by 0 bases, leaving 15 bases between them. From germline, CDR1 is SGHAT and CDR2 FQNNGV. The CDR3 loop is CASRIAGQSSYEQYF. The CDR3 DNA sequence: TGTGCCAGCAGAATTGCGGGACAGAGCTCCTACGAGCAGTACTTC. The full variable domain, its missing parts supplied by reference TRBV11-2 and TRBJ2-7, is EAGVAQSPRYKIIEKRQSVAFWCNPISGHATLYWYQQILGQGPKLLIQFQNNGVVDDSQLPKDRFSAERLKGVDSTLKIQPAKLEDSAVYLCASRIAGQSSYEQYFGPGTRLTVT.

This sequence joins TRBV6-1 and TRBJ2-6; a possible D gene is TRBD1 (6 bases). Between the trimmed V and J ends, which lost 4 bases and 2 bases, there was a span of 15 bases. Germline V gene sequence: CDR1 MNHNS, CDR2 SASEGT. The CDR3 length is 17 residues. The CDR3 region is CASSGQTGRTGANVLTF. CDR3 sequence (DNA): TGTGCCAGCAGTGGGCAAACAGGGCGAACTGGGGCCAACGTCCTGACTTTC.

This chain uses TRBV29-1 with TRBJ2-5; no definite D call. Trimming stripped 2 bases from V and 2 bases from J, with 6 bases between. Looked up from germline, CDR1 is SQVTM and CDR2 is ANQGSEA. The CDR3 has 12 residues. The CDR3 is CSVERGQETQYF. In nucleotides, the CDR3 is TGCAGCGTTGAAAGAGGTCAAGAGACCCAGTACTTC.

This chain connects TRBV30 to TRBJ2-1, with 12 bases lining up with TRBD2. V shed 5 bases, J shed 1 base, and the junction held 9 bases outside the gene matches. CDR1 and CDR2 from the germline V gene are GTSNPN and SVGIG (reference sequence). The CDR3 sequence is 17 residues long. DNA of the CDR3: TGTGCCTGGCAAGGACTAGCGGGGCAATTATCCTACAATGAGCAGTTCTTC. It encodes CAWQGLAGQLSYNEQFF. The complete variable domain, with remaining parts taken from reference TRBV30 and TRBJ2-1, reads SQTIHQWPATLVQPVGSPLSLECTVEGTSNPNLYWYRQAAGRGLQLLFYSVGIGQISSEVPQNLSASRPQDRQFILSSKKLLLSDSGFYLCAWQGLAGQLSYNEQFFGPGTRLTVL.

This clone was observed once. This sequence joins TRBV12-5 and TRBJ1-2; TRBD1 agrees at 8 bases. Germline V gene data show CDR1 as LGHNT and CDR2 as FRNRAP. The V gene end was trimmed by 6 bases and the J gene end by 2 bases; junction bases not matched to a gene: 8. CDR3 length: 15 amino acids. The CDR3 loop reads CASGLRTGPNYGYTF. CDR3 in DNA: TGTGCTAGTGGACTCCGGACAGGGCCCAACTATGGCTACACCTTC.

J is TRBJ1-1 and V is TRBV6-6, with no clear D. V lost 6 bases, J lost 5 bases, and 10 bases lay in between. CDR1 MNHNY and CDR2 SVGAGI come from the germline V gene (reference sequence). This CDR3 comprises 12 residues. The CDR3 region has the DNA TGTGCCAGCAGCCTCTTGGCAACTGAAGCTTTCTTT. This translates into CASSLLATEAFF.

The chain couples TRBV9 to TRBJ2-1; 9 bases map to TRBD1. Germline V CDR1 and CDR2: SGDLS, YYNGEE. J gave up 3 bases and V 5 bases, and 6 bases lay outside the gene matches. CDR3 length: 15 residues. Here the CDR3 reads CASRATGGNYNEQFF. CDR3 nucleotide sequence: TGTGCCAGCAGAGCGACAGGGGGAAACTACAATGAGCAGTTCTTC. Together with reference TRBV9 and TRBJ2-1, the CDR3 gives the full variable domain: DSGVTQTPKHLITATGQRVTLRCSPRSGDLSVYWYQQSLDQGLQFLIQYYNGEERAKGNILERFSAQQFPDLHSELNLSSLELGDSALYFCASRATGGNYNEQFFGPGTRLTVL.

CDR3: CASSSQGVGYNSPLHF. Written as DNA, the CDR3 is TGTGCCAGCAGTTCACAGGGGGTAGGGTATAATTCACCCCTCCACTTT. The V gene is TRBV6-5, the J gene TRBJ1-6; TRBD1 matches 8 bases. Per germline, CDR1 MNHEY and CDR2 SVGAGI. V was clipped by 4 bases and J by 4 bases; unmatched bases: 6. The CDR3 length is 16 residues.

The rearrangement joins TRBV30 to TRBJ1-2; D unresolved. From germline, CDR1 is GTSNPN and CDR2 SVGIG (reference sequence). V was shortened by 3 bases and J by 8 bases, with 13 bases between the two germline ends. This CDR3 spans 12 amino acids. The CDR3 region has the DNA TGTGCCTGGAGCGCCCTTGGGAGCGGCTACACCTTC. It encodes CAWSALGSGYTF.

This sequence joins TRBV5-1 and TRBJ2-3; no clear D. Trimming shortened V by 4 bases and J by 2 bases, and 14 bases separated the two germline ends. This CDR3 spans 15 amino acids. CDR1 and CDR2 (germline): SGHRS, YFSETQ. CDR3 nucleotide sequence: TGCGCCAGCAGCCCCACCCAGGCCCCCACAGATACGCAGTATTTT. Encoded protein: CASSPTQAPTDTQYF.

This clone was seen a handful of times. This chain's CDR3 is CASSSAGTVFMNTEAFF. The DNA of the CDR3 is TGTGCCAGCAGCTCGGCCGGGACAGTTTTCATGAACACTGAAGCTTTCTTT. The chain combines TRBV5-6 with TRBJ1-1, with 7 bases identical to TRBD1. Losses at the gene ends were 3 bases for V and 0 bases for J; bases not matched to a gene: 11. The CDR3 consists of 17 residues. Germline V lookup: CDR1 SGHDT, CDR2 YYEEEE. The whole variable domain, filled in from reference TRBV5-6 and TRBJ1-1, reads DAGVTQSPTHLIKTRGQQVTLRCSPKSGHDTVSWYQQALGQGPQFIFQYYEEEERQRGNFPDRFSGHQFPNYSSELNVNALLLGDSALYLCASSSAGTVFMNTEAFFGQGTRLTVV.

CDR3 in amino acids: CASSRDINEQFF. In nucleotides, the CDR3 is TGTGCCAGCTCACGGGACATCAATGAGCAGTTCTTC. This chain joins TRBV18 and TRBJ2-1; possibly TRBD1 for D (6 bases). The length of the CDR3 is 12 residues. V was shortened by 4 bases and J by 6 bases, with 7 bases between the two germline ends. From germline, CDR1 is KGHSH and CDR2 LQKENI.

V and J are TRBV4-3 and TRBJ2-3, with D possibly matching TRBD1 (5 bases). This CDR3 region has 12 residues. Germline V gene data show CDR1 as LGHNA and CDR2 as YSLEER. Trimming removed 4 bases from V and 5 bases from J, with 7 bases in between. CDR3 region: CASSLRGDTQYF. Here the CDR3 DNA reads TGCGCCAGCAGCCTTAGGGGAGATACGCAGTATTTT.

V usage is TRBV5-1 and J usage is TRBJ2-1; no definite D call. The CDR3 spans 14 residues. Germline assignment: CDR1 SGHRS and CDR2 YFSETQ. The germline V and J ends were trimmed by 4 bases and 5 bases, with 13 bases remaining between them. The CDR3: CASSAVPDHNEQFF. CDR3 DNA: TGCGCCAGCAGCGCGGTCCCAGATCACAATGAGCAGTTCTTC.

The chain employs TRBV27 and TRBJ1-1, with 11 nucleotides matching TRBD1. This CDR3 region has 16 residues. Germline values: CDR1 MNHEY, CDR2 SMNVEV (reference sequence). J was trimmed by 3 bases and V by 1 base; bases with no gene match: 4. Here the CDR3 reads CASSLLGDRGDTEAFF. CDR3 nucleotide sequence: TGTGCCAGCAGTTTATTGGGGGACAGGGGGGACACTGAAGCTTTCTTT.

The chain links TRBV29-1 to TRBJ2-5; possible D gene TRBD1, 5 bases. The CDR3 consists of 14 residues. V was clipped by 3 bases and J by 8 bases, with 19 bases between them. Germline-derived CDR1 and CDR2 are SQVTM and ANQGSEA. This CDR3 is CSVDQDRHQVTQYF. CDR3 DNA: TGCAGCGTTGACCAAGACAGACACCAAGTTACCCAGTACTTC.

The gene calls are TRBV7-8 and TRBJ2-7; 7 bases match TRBD1. The V gene end was trimmed by 5 bases and the J gene end by 2 bases; junction bases not matched to a gene: 12. CDR1 is SGHVS and CDR2 is FQNEAQ in the germline V gene. This CDR3 spans 16 amino acids. CDR3 amino acids: CASSLEGTVKTYEQYF. The CDR3 DNA reads as TGTGCCAGCAGCCTGGAAGGGACAGTGAAGACCTACGAGCAGTACTTC.

This chain joins TRBV18 and TRBJ2-5; 7 nucleotides align to TRBD2. With V trimmed by 0 bases and J by 6 bases, 7 bases remained unmatched. Germline V gene sequence: CDR1 KGHSH, CDR2 LQKENI. The CDR3 contains 15 residues. The CDR3 sequence is CASSPPNQREKTQYF. CDR3 nucleotides: TGTGCCAGCTCACCACCGAACCAGCGGGAAAAGACCCAGTACTTC. Based on the CDR3 plus reference TRBV18 and TRBJ2-5, the full variable domain is NAGVMQNPRHLVRRRGQEARLRCSPMKGHSHVYWYRQLPEEGLKFMVYLQKENIIDESGMPKERFSAEFPKEGPSILRIQQVVRGDSAAYFCASSPPNQREKTQYFGPGTRLLVL.

This clone was detected only a few times. This CDR3 is CASRRTGQGGTDTQYF. The DNA of the CDR3 is TGTGCCAGTCGCCGGACGGGACAGGGTGGAACAGATACGCAGTATTTT. The rearrangement links TRBV19 to TRBJ2-3, with 9 positions matching TRBD1. Germline V gene lookup returns CDR1 LNHDA and CDR2 SQIVND (reference sequence). CDR3 length equals 16 residues. The J segment lost 3 bases and the V segment lost 8 bases, leaving 12 bases of the junction unmatched.

To note about this clone: A much larger clonotype is one base distant, so this may be a read error. The chain has TRBV4-1 and TRBJ2-7; D is uncertain. Trimming removed 5 bases at V and 2 bases at J, with 4 bases between. Germline V gene lookup returns CDR1 MGHRA and CDR2 YSYEKL. This CDR3 contains 11 residues. The CDR3 spells CASSSPYEQYF. The CDR3 bases are TGCGCCAGCAGCTCTCCCTACGAGCAGTACTTC.